This passage covers 18 T cell receptor beta chains from one sample sequenced in a study of blood T cell repertoires in COVID-19. Sequencing used immunoSEQ multiplex PCR; TCRdb keeps in-frame clones, though not all of them. The table lists some 330,000 clones, approximately 92% of them singletons, with around a sixth in the top ten. The sequenced sample consisted of PBMCs or T cells enriched from blood (not recorded which). All receptors come from a woman in her twenties or thirties who had recovered from COVID-19.

The chain couples TRBV19 to TRBJ1-2; TRBD1 might be the D (6 bases). The V end lost 4 bases, the J end lost 4 bases, and 16 bases lay between the germline ends. Germline-derived CDR1 and CDR2 are LNHDA and SQIVND (reference sequence). This CDR3 spans 15 amino acids. CDR3 residues: CASSTDRPEVYGYTF. The DNA of the CDR3 is TGTGCCAGTAGTACAGACAGGCCTGAAGTCTATGGCTACACCTTC. Using reference TRBV19 and TRBJ1-2 for the parts outside the CDR3, the full variable domain is DGGITQSPKYLFRKEGQNVTLSCEQNLNHDAMYWYRQDPGQGLRLIYYSQIVNDFQKGDIAEGYSVSREKKESFPLTVTSAQKNPTAFYLCASSTDRPEVYGYTFGSGTRLTVV.

The gene calls are TRBV11-2 and TRBJ1-1, with 8 bases fitting TRBD1. Germline loops: CDR1 SGHAT, CDR2 FQNNGV. With V trimmed by 5 bases and J by 8 bases, 4 bases remained unmatched. The CDR3 is made up of 12 amino acids. The CDR3 DNA is TGTGCCAGCAGCCCTTGGACAGGGGAAGCTTTCTTT. Translated: CASSPWTGEAFF.

The chain has TRBV6-2 or TRBV6-3 and TRBJ2-4; D is uncertain. The germline CDR1 and CDR2 sequences are MNHEY and SVGEGT. Trimming removed 4 bases at V and 0 bases at J, with 19 bases between. The CDR3 is 18 residues long. CDR3 residues: CASSFQFLHLLAKNIQYF. For the CDR3, the DNA is TGTGCCAGCAGTTTCCAGTTCCTGCATCTTCTAGCCAAAAACATTCAGTACTTC.

The J gene is TRBJ1-3, the V gene TRBV7-6, with TRBD1 matching over 7 bases. V lost 1 base and J lost 2; bases outside the gene matches: 5. Germline V gene lookup returns CDR1 SGHVS and CDR2 FNYEAQ. There are 16 residues in the CDR3. The DNA of the CDR3 is TGTGCCAGCAGCTTAGAGGGCAGGGGGACTGGAAACACCATATATTTT. This codes for CASSLEGRGTGNTIYF.

J is TRBJ2-7 and V is TRBV6-6; 12 nucleotides line up with TRBD2. This CDR3 has 15 residues. The germline V gene has CDR1 MNHNY and CDR2 SVGAGI (reference sequence). V was pared by 7 bases and J by 8 bases, with 12 bases of the junction left unmatched. The CDR3 here is CASTDRLAGGQKQYF. In nucleotides, the CDR3 is TGTGCCAGCACCGATCGGCTAGCGGGGGGGCAGAAGCAGTACTTC.

The J gene is TRBJ1-1, the V gene TRBV7-2, with D maybe TRBD1 (6 bases). CDR3 length: 13 residues. The V and J ends lost 1 base and 4 bases respectively, with 7 bases between them. Germline loops: CDR1 SGHTA, CDR2 FQGNSA. The DNA for the CDR3 is TGTGCCAGCAGCTTAGGAGGGGGCACTGAAGCTTTCTTT. Translation gives CASSLGGGTEAFF.

There are a few counts of this clone. J is TRBJ1-2 and V is TRBV28, with 7 nucleotides matching TRBD1. This CDR3 contains 15 residues. From germline, CDR1 is MDHEN and CDR2 SYDVKM. Trimming cost V 5 bases and J 4 bases; bases outside gene matches: 10. In nucleotides, the CDR3 is TGTGCCAGCAGTCCGTCCCGGGACAGCCTCTATGGCTACACCTTC. Translation gives CASSPSRDSLYGYTF.

This chain connects TRBV9 to TRBJ2-5, with TRBD2 identical over 8 bases. The CDR3 runs 15 residues. CDR1 SGDLS and CDR2 YYNGEE come from the germline V gene. The ends lost 4 bases at V and 5 bases at J; junction bases unmatched: 10. CDR3 residues: CASSPTGGEGETQYF. The DNA for the CDR3 is TGTGCCAGCAGCCCGACGGGAGGGGAAGGGGAGACCCAGTACTTC.

The chain is built from TRBV24-1 and TRBJ2-1; D not resolved. CDR1 and CDR2 from the germline V gene are KGHDR and SFDVKD. This CDR3 has 16 residues. V was cut by 7 bases and J by 0 bases, with 15 bases left in between. CDR3 coding DNA: TGTGCCACCAGCCCCCCAGGTTCCAGCTCCTACAATGAGCAGTTCTTC. It translates to CATSPPGSSSYNEQFF.

The V gene is TRBV28, the J gene TRBJ2-1, with 10 bases aligning to TRBD2. CDR3 size: 16 residues. In germline, CDR1 is MDHEN, CDR2 SYDVKM. V lost 5 bases to trimming and J lost 1 base; unmatched junction nucleotides: 5. The CDR3 sequence: CASSATSGISYNEQFF. The CDR3, as DNA: TGTGCCAGCAGTGCTACTAGCGGGATATCCTACAATGAGCAGTTCTTC.

The rearrangement uses TRBV19 and TRBJ1-4; D call uncertain. V was shortened by 7 bases and J by 6 bases, with 9 bases between the two germline ends. CDR1 and CDR2 (germline): LNHDA, SQIVND (reference sequence). The CDR3 is made up of 12 amino acids. The CDR3 here is CASTGMYEKLFF. The CDR3 nucleotides read TGTGCCAGTACGGGGATGTATGAAAAACTGTTTTTT.

This chain connects TRBV28 to TRBJ1-2; 10 bases line up with TRBD1. V lost 5 bases, J lost 3 bases, and 3 bases stayed unmatched. CDR3 length: 14 amino acids. From germline, CDR1 is MDHEN and CDR2 SYDVKM. In DNA form, the CDR3 reads TGTGCCAGCAGTCTCGGGACAGGGGACTATGGCTACACCTTC. Encoded protein: CASSLGTGDYGYTF.

This chain connects TRBV2 to TRBJ1-2; 7 bases match TRBD1. The V gene's germline CDR1 is SNHLY and CDR2 FYNNEI. The CDR3 covers 13 residues. V shed 3 bases and J 6 bases; nucleotides not matched to a gene: 4. CDR3 region: CASSDRGINGYTF. The CDR3 DNA is TGTGCCAGCAGTGACAGGGGGATAAATGGCTACACCTTC.

The J gene is TRBJ1-2, the V gene TRBV21-1; the table's D call, TRBD1, was not checked against the DNA. TRBV21-1 is annotated as a pseudogene. CDR3 length: 18 residues. This CDR3 reads CASSKRLKGDRENYGYTF. As DNA, the CDR3 is TGTGCCAGCAGCAAGCGATTAAAGGGGGACAGAGAGAACTATGGCTACACCTTC.

This chain links TRBV30 with TRBJ2-7; perhaps TRBD2 as D (6 bases). The CDR3 sequence is 13 residues long. Germline V gives CDR1 GTSNPN, CDR2 SVGIG (reference sequence). Between the trimmed V and J ends, which lost 0 bases and 6 bases, there was a span of 12 bases. In DNA, the CDR3 is TGTGCCTGGAGTGTACACTTGGGAGGCGAGCAGTACTTC. Its translation is CAWSVHLGGEQYF.

The chain joins TRBV18 to TRBJ2-2; TRBD2 is a possible D gene (5 bases). CDR3 length equals 13 residues. Between the trimmed V and J ends, which lost 9 bases and 7 bases, there was a span of 15 bases. Germline V lookup: CDR1 KGHSH, CDR2 LQKENI. CDR3: CASLSPGDGELFF. The CDR3 coding sequence is TGTGCCAGTTTAAGCCCCGGGGACGGGGAGCTGTTTTTT. Using reference TRBV18 and TRBJ2-2 for the parts outside the CDR3, the full variable domain is NAGVMQNPRHLVRRRGQEARLRCSPMKGHSHVYWYRQLPEEGLKFMVYLQKENIIDESGMPKERFSAEFPKEGPSILRIQQVVRGDSAAYFCASLSPGDGELFFGEGSRLTVL.

This clone was counted once. J is TRBJ1-2 and V is TRBV12-3 or TRBV12-4; 7 positions agree with TRBD1. The CDR3 loop spans 13 amino acids. The ends lost 4 bases at V and 4 bases at J; junction bases unmatched: 3. In DNA, the CDR3 is TGTGCCAGCAGTTGGGCAGGGGGCTATGGCTACACCTTC. It is translated as CASSWAGGYGYTF.

The rearrangement uses TRBV20-1 and TRBJ1-1; maybe TRBD1 (5 bases). CDR3 length equals 12 residues. Germline values: CDR1 DFQATT, CDR2 SNEGSKA (reference sequence). V was cut by 3 bases and J by 4 bases, with 9 bases left in between. The CDR3 DNA is TGCAGTGCTAGTCAGGGCGCCACTGAAGCTTTCTTT. Encoded protein: CSASQGATEAFF.